This T cell receptor beta chain was profiled in a study of blood T cell repertoires in COVID-19. Study-wide background: T cells, B-cell-depleted T cells, or PBMCs provided the cDNA or gDNA that served as material.

The cohort comprised adults aged 18 to 89 years residing in under 25 US areas. Categorization into cohorts depended on clinical history that participants reported. All recovered Cohort 3 donors got two negative PCRs, got clearance, or saw symptom resolution. V lost 0 bases, J lost 7 bases, and 6 bases stayed unmatched. Germline values: CDR1 LGHNA, CDR2 YNFKEQ. The length of the CDR3 is 16 residues. Data came from immunoSEQ multiplex PCR; TCRdb stores just in-frame clones and leaves some out. Of a few hundred thousand clones in the sample, approximately 83% were seen once. The gene calls are TRBV4-2 and TRBJ2-7; 13 nucleotides agree with TRBD2. This sequence originates from a woman aged 45 to 65 who had recovered from COVID-19. The sequenced sample consisted of PBMCs or T cells enriched from blood (not recorded which). CDR3 bases: TGTGCCAGCAGCCAAGACGGACTAGCGGGAGACCGGGAGCAGTACTTC. This translates into CASSQDGLAGDREQYF.